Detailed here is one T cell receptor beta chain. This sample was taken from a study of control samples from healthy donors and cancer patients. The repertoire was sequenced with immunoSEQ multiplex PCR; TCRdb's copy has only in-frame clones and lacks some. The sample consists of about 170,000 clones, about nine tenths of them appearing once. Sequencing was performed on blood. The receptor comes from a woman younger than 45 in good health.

In DNA, the CDR3 is TGTGCCAGCAGCTTAGGGGATTCACCCCTCCACTTT. Translating gives CASSLGDSPLHF. V gene TRBV7-9 combines with J gene TRBJ1-6; D gene uncertain. Trimming removed 1 base from V and 8 bases from J, with 3 bases in between. Germline loops: CDR1 SEHNR, CDR2 FQNEAQ (reference sequence). This CDR3 contains 12 residues.